The 8 T cell receptor beta chains in this list originate from one sample, sequenced in a study of blood T cell repertoires in COVID-19. The protocol was immunoSEQ multiplex PCR, while the TCRdb copy is restricted to in-frame clones and leaves out a portion. The sample has about 74,000 clones, more than 75% seen once. The sample was peripheral blood. These receptors were taken from a woman of 80 years or more with active or convalescent COVID-19.

The chain joins TRBV19 to TRBJ1-1; D is uncertain. Trimming took 7 bases from V and 0 from J, leaving 9 bases between them. Germline assignment: CDR1 LNHDA and CDR2 SQIVND (reference sequence). The CDR3 covers 13 residues. CDR3 in DNA: TGTGCCAGTATCGCGCGTATGAACACTGAAGCTTTCTTT. It translates to CASIARMNTEAFF.

In regard to this clone: Additional DNA sequences in this sample encode the identical CDR3. The chain links TRBV28 to TRBJ2-7, with 8 nucleotides matching TRBD1. J was trimmed by 3 bases and V by 7 bases; bases with no gene match: 2. The CDR3 extends over 12 amino acids. Germline V lookup: CDR1 MDHEN, CDR2 SYDVKM. The CDR3 DNA follows: TGTGCCAGCAACGGACAGGGCTACGAGCAGTACTTC. Amino acid sequence: CASNGQGYEQYF.

The chain combines TRBV27 with TRBJ2-5; D might be TRBD2 (6 bases). The ends were cut back, 6 bases at V and 7 bases at J, with 18 bases in the middle. There are 14 residues in the CDR3. The V gene's germline CDR1 is MNHEY and CDR2 SMNVEV (reference sequence). The CDR3 coding sequence is TGTGCCAGCAGCCCGGGACTCCAAATGGGGACCCAGTACTTC. Encoded protein: CASSPGLQMGTQYF.

This clone occurred once. The rearrangement joins TRBV19 to TRBJ1-4; maybe TRBD1 (5 bases). Deletions cut 8 bases from V and 7 bases from J, with 11 bases between. CDR1 LNHDA and CDR2 SQIVND come from the germline V gene (reference sequence). CDR3 length equals 12 residues. The CDR3 nucleotides are TGTGCCAGTCTCGGCGGGGGTGAAAAACTGTTTTTT. Amino acid sequence: CASLGGGEKLFF.

V is TRBV28 and J is TRBJ1-1; 9 nucleotides agree with TRBD1. The CDR3 covers 16 residues. CDR1 and CDR2 (germline): MDHEN, SYDVKM. J lost 2 bases, V lost 6 bases, and 10 bases had no gene match. This CDR3 reads CASRQYGTGINTEAFF. For the CDR3, the DNA is TGTGCCAGCAGGCAATACGGGACAGGGATAAACACTGAAGCTTTCTTT. The variable domain in full, completed from reference TRBV28 and TRBJ1-1, reads DVKVTQSSRYLVKRTGEKVFLECVQDMDHENMFWYRQDPGLGLRLIYFSYDVKMKEKGDIPEGYSVSREKKERFSLILESASTNQTSMYLCASRQYGTGINTEAFFGQGTRLTVV.

This clone was seen only a few times. The chain recombines TRBV4-1 with TRBJ1-4; 8 bases map to TRBD1. Germline-derived CDR1 and CDR2 are MGHRA and YSYEKL. CDR3 length equals 17 residues. V dropped 4 bases and J dropped 0; count of bases not matched to a gene: 7. Here the CDR3 DNA reads TGCGCCAGCAGCCTGCGGACAGGGACTGCAACTAATGAAAAACTGTTTTTT. It codes for CASSLRTGTATNEKLFF.

This rearrangement joins TRBV3-1 (or the pseudogene TRBV3-2) to TRBJ2-1, with a tentative D call TRBD1 (6 bases). CDR1 and CDR2 (germline): LGHDT, YNNKEL (reference sequence). The CDR3 contains 15 residues. Trimming cost V 4 bases and J 6 bases, with 16 bases left between them. The CDR3 nucleotides are TGTGCCAGCAGCCCCCTCAATACAGGGCCCAATGAGCAGTTCTTC. Its protein is CASSPLNTGPNEQFF.

The gene calls are TRBV5-6 and TRBJ1-2; D perhaps matches TRBD1 (6 bases). Germline V gene sequence: CDR1 SGHDT, CDR2 YYEEEE. The CDR3 covers 16 residues. Deletions cut 5 bases from V and 6 bases from J, with 23 bases between. The CDR3 coding sequence is TGTGCCAGCAGGGGTGTAGGGACACAATGGTACGATGGCTACACCTTC. Protein product: CASRGVGTQWYDGYTF.